This record covers a single T cell receptor beta chain. No count is recorded, yet this clonotype rates as large (0.1 to 1%) from its frequency. The target of this receptor is not known. The source of the sample is a study of CD8 T cells in cerebrospinal fluid in Alzheimer's disease (dated by TCRdb to about 2020). Study-wide context: The study used two single-cell methods, plate-based nested PCR sequencing and droplet-based sequencing, to evaluate clonal expansion of CSF T cells. A total of some 25 samples were covered by the CSF gene-expression analysis, which included Parkinson's disease patients. This study tested whether clonally expanded T cells could be found in cerebrospinal fluid from healthy elderly individuals and from patients with neurodegenerative disease. The droplet-based CSF analysis comparing patients with controls included roughly 10 healthy controls (about 11,000 cells) and roughly 10 patients with MCI or Alzheimer's disease (about 10,000 cells). Here is what the overall study found, with its caveats: The EBV-specific clones were neither the most highly expanded clones nor enriched among patients. It was cautioned by the authors that a causal link between EBV and Alzheimer's disease is not established by the detection of EBV-specific TCRs in CSF. A higher percentage of TCRs was made up by the largest CSF clone in patients with MCI or Alzheimer's disease than in controls. Only samples with detectable clones went into the overall clonality comparison: around eleven healthy, 5 MCI, 5 AD, and 6 PD. In pooled data, a highly expanded clone (at least 3% of TCRs) was found in 1 of 10 healthy subjects versus 4 of 6 Alzheimer's patients.

CDR1 and CDR2 are drawn from the germline V gene: KGHSH, LQKENI. The CDR3 contains 15 residues, cysteine and phenylalanine counted. The DNA is not on file. Library preparation employed 10x single-cell sequencing. CSF cells were profiled with 10X Genomics single-cell V(D)J and 5' gene-expression libraries. CSF single-cell TCR libraries were sequenced on an Illumina NextSeq550. As for the authors' bioinformatics: V(D)J reads were aligned to the vdj-GRCh38 alts ensemble 2.0.0 reference and processed with the Cell Ranger vdj pipeline. Clonotypes were defined as cell barcodes sharing the same set of productive CDR3 nucleotide sequences. Clonotype information was added to Seurat v3.0 gene-expression metadata to link clonality with transcriptional profiles. CSF cells with more than 1,800 genes, more than 7,500 UMIs or more than 10% mitochondrial reads were excluded. To identify TCRs with known antigen specificity, CDR3-beta sequences were compared against VDJdb. Network analysis of clone sharing used the R package qgraph and included only TCRs with complete alpha and beta chains. TCRdb reanalyzed the reads, keeping one entry per CDR3 protein sequence and omitting DNA. The V and J calls, along with clone size, are taken from TCRdb and not from the paper's own processing. The sample has over 1,000 distinct CDR3 sequences on record. 7.5% to 9% of the sample goes to the ten largest clones.

All participants were free of acute infectious disease and in good physical condition. For droplet-based sequencing, live CSF cells were sorted with a live/dead marker. CSF was obtained by lumbar puncture, and immune cells were pelleted by centrifugation at 300g. CSF samples were inspected for red blood cells, and any blood-contaminated sample was excluded. CSF cells were cryopreserved in freezing medium, frozen overnight at -80 degrees C, and subsequently stored in liquid nitrogen. Before analysis, CSF samples had been stored for less than seven months. The specimen sequenced was cerebrospinal fluid. Rearrangement joined TRBV18 to TRBJ2-7. The sequence was obtained from a human donor in good health. For the CDR3, the sequence is CASSPRRSRPYEQYF.